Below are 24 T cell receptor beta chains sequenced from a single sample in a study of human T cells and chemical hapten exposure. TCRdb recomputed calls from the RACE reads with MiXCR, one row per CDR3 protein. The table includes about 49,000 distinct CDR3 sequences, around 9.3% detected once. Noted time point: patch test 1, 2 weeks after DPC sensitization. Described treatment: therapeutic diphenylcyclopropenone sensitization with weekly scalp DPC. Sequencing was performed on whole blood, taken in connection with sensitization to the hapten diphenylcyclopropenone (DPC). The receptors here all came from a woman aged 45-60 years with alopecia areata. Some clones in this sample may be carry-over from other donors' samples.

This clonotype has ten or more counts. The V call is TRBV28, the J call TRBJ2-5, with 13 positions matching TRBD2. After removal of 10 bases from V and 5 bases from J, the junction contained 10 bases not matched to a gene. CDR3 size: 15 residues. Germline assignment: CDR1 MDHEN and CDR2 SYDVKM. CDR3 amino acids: CATAPGLAGVETQYF. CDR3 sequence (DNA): TGTGCCACCGCGCCCGGACTAGCGGGAGTGGAGACCCAGTACTTC.

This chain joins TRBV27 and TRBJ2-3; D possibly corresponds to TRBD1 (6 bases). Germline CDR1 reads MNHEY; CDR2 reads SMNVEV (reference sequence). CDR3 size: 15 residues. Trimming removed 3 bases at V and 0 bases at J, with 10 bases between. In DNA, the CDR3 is TGTGCCAGCAGTTTTAGGGGGTATAGCACAGATACGCAGTATTTT. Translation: CASSFRGYSTDTQYF.

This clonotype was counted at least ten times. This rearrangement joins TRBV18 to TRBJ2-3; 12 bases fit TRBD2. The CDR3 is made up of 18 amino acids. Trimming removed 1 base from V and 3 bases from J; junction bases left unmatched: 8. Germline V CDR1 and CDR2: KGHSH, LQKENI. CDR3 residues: CASSPLALAGGPTDTQYF. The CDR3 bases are TGTGCCAGCTCACCACTTGCACTAGCGGGAGGACCTACAGATACGCAGTATTTT.

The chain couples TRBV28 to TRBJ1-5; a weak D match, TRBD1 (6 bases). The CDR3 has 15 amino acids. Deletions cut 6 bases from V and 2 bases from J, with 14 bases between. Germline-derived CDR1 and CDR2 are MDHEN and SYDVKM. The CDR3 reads CASRRGGGRNQPQHF. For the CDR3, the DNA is TGTGCCAGCAGGCGCGGTGGGGGCCGCAATCAGCCCCAGCATTTT.

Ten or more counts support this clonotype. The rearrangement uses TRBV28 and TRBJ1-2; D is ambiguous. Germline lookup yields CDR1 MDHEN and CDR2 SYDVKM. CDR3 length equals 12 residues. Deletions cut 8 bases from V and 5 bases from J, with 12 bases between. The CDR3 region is CASSSVLYGYTF. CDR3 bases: TGTGCCAGCTCGTCAGTCCTTTATGGCTACACCTTC.

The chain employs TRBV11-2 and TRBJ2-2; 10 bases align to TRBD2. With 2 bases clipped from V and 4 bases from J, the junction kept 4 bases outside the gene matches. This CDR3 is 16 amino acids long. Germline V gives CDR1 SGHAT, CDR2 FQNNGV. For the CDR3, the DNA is TGTGCCAGCAGCTTAAGTCTAGCGGGAGCCACCGGGGAGCTGTTTTTT. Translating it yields CASSLSLAGATGELFF.

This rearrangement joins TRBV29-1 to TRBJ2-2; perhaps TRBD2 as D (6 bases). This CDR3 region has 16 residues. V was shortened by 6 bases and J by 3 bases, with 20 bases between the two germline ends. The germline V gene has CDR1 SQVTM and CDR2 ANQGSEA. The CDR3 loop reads CSVQKEGLAHTGELFF. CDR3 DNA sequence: TGCAGCGTCCAAAAGGAGGGCCTAGCACACACCGGGGAGCTGTTTTTT.

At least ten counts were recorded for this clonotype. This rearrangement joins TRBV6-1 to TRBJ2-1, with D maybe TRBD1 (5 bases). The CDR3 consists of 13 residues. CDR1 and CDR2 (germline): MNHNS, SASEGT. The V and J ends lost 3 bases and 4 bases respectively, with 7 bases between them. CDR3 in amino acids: CASSETVYNEQFF. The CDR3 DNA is TGTGCCAGCAGTGAGACAGTTTACAATGAGCAGTTCTTC.

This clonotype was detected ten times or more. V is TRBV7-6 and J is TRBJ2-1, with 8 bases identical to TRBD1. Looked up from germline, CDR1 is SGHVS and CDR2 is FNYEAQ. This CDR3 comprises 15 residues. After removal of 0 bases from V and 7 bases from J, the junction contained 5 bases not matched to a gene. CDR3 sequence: CASSLARTGLNEQFF. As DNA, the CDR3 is TGTGCCAGCAGCTTAGCGAGGACAGGGTTAAATGAGCAGTTCTTC.

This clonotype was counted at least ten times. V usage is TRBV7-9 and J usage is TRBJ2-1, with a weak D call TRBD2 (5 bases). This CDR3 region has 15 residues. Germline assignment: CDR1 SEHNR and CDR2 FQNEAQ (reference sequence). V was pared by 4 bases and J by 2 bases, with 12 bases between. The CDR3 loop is CASSSFQTTYNEQFF. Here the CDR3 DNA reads TGTGCCAGCAGCTCATTTCAGACTACCTACAATGAGCAGTTCTTC.

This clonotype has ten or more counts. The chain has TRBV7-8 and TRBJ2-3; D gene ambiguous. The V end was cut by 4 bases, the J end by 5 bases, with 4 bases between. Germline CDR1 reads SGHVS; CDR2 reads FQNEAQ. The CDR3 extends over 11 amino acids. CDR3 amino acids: CASSSQDTQYF. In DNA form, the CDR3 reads TGTGCCAGCAGCTCTCAAGATACGCAGTATTTT.

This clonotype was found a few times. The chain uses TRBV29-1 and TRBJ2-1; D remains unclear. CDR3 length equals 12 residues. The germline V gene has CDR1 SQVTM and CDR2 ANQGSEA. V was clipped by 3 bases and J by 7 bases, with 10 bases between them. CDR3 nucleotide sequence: TGCAGCGTTGACCCAGGAAATAATGAGCAGTTCTTC. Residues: CSVDPGNNEQFF.

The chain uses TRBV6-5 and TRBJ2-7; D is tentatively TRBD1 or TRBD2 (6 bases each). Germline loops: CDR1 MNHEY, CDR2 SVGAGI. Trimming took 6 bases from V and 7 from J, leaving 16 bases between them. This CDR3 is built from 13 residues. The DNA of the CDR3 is TGTGCCAGCAGGAGGGGGGCGGCGGCGGAGCAGTACTTC. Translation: CASRRGAAAEQYF.

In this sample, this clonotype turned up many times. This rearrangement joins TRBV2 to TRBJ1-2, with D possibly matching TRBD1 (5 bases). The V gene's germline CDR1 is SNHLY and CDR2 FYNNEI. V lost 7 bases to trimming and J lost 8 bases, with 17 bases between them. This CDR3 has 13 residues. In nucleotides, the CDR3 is TGTGCCAGCACAGCAACGACAGTAAAAGGCTACACCTTC. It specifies CASTATTVKGYTF.

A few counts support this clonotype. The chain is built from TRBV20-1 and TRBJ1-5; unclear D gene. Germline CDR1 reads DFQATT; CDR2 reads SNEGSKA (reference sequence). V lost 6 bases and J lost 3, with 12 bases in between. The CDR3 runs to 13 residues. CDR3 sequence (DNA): TGCAGTGCCGTCGCCACCATCAATCAGCCCCAGCATTTT. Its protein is CSAVATINQPQHF.

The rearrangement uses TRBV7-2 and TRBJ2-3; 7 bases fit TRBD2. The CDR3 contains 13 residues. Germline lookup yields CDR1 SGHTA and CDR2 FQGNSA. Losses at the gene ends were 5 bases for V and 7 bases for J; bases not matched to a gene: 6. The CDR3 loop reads CASSEGTINTQYF. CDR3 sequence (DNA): TGTGCCAGCAGCGAGGGGACTATAAATACGCAGTATTTT.

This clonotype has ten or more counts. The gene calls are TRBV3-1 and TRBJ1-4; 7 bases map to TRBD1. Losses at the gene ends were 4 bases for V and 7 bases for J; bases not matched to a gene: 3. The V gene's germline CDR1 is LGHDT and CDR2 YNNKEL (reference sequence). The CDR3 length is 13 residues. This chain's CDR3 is CASSPGTAEKLFF. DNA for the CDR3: TGTGCCAGCAGCCCTGGGACAGCTGAAAAACTGTTTTTT.

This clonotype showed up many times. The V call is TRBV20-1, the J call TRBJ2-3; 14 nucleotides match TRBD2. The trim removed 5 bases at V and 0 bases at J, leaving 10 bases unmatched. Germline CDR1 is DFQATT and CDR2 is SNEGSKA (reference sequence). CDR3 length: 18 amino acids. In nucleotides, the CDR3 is TGCAGTGCTGTGACCGGGACTAGCGGGAGTCGGAGCACAGATACGCAGTATTTT. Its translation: CSAVTGTSGSRSTDTQYF.

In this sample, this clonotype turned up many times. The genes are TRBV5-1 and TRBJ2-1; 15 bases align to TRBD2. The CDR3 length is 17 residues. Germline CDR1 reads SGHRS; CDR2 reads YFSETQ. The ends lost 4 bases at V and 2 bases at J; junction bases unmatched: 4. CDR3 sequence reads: CASSLGLAGGTYNEQFF. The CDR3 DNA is TGCGCCAGCAGCCTGGGACTAGCGGGAGGAACCTACAATGAGCAGTTCTTC.

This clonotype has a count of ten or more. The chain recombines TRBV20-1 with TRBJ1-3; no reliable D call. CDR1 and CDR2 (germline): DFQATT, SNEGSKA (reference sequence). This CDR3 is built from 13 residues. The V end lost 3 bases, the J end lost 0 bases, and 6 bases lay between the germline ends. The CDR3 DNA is TGCAGTGCTAGGAGGAACTCTGGAAACACCATATATTTT. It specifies CSARRNSGNTIYF.

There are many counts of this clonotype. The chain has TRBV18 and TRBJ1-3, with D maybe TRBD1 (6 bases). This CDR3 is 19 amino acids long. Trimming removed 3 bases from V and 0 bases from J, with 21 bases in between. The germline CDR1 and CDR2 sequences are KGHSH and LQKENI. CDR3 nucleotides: TGTGCCAGCTCACCGCGACTTACCCCTGGGACAACCTCTGGAAACACCATATATTTT. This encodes CASSPRLTPGTTSGNTIYF.

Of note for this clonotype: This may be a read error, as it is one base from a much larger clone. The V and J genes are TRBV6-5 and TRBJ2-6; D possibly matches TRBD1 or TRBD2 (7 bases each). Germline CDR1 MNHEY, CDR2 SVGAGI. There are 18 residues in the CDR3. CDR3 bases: TGTGCCGGCAGTTATGTCAGGGGGGGACCATCTGGGGCCAACGTCCTGACTTTC. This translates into CAGSYVRGGPSGANVLTF.

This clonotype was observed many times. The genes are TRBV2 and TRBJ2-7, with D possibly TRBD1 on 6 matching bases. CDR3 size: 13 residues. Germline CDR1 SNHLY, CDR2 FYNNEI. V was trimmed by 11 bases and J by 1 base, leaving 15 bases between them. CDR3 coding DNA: TGTGCCCAAGTCAGGACAGCTTCCTACGAGCAGTACTTC. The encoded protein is CAQVRTASYEQYF.

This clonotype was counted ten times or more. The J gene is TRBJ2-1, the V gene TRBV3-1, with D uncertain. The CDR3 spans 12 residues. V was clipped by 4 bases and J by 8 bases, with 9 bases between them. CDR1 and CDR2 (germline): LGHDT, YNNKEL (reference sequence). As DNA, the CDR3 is TGTGCCAGCAGCCCTAACTTAGATGAGCAGTTCTTC. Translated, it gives CASSPNLDEQFF.